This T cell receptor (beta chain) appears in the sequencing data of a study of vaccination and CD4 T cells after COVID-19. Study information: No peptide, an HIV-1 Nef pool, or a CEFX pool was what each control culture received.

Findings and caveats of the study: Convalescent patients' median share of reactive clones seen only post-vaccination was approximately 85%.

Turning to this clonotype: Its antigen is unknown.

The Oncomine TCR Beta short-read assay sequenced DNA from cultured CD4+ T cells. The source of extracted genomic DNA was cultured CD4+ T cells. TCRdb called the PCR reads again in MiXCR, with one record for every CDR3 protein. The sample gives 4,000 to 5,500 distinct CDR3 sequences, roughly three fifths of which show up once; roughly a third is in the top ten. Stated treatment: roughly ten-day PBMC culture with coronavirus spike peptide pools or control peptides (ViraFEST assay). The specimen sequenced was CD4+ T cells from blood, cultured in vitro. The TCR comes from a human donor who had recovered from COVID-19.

The CDR3 region has the DNA TGTGCCAGCAGCTTAGGGCGCGAGCAGTACTTC. As protein: CASSLGREQYF. The V and J genes are TRBV7-2 and TRBJ2-7; unclear D gene. The germline V and J ends were trimmed by 1 base and 6 bases, with 4 bases remaining between them. Germline lookup yields CDR1 SGHTA and CDR2 FQGNSA. CDR3 length equals 11 residues.